Each of the 21 T cell receptor beta chains below was sequenced from the same sample in a study of T-cell memory formation after mild COVID-19. TCRdb recomputed calls from the 5' RACE reads with MiXCR, one row per CDR3 protein. The sample records about 170,000 distinct CDR3 sequences, over 10% being singletons. What was sequenced was PBMCs or a T cell subset sorted from them (not recorded which). The receptors here all came from a man younger than 35 who had mild COVID-19 (a few samples of this study predate the infection). Cell type and time point are not known.

V usage is TRBV5-1 and J usage is TRBJ2-3; unclear D gene. CDR3 length equals 14 residues. V gave up 0 bases and J gave up 6 bases, with 11 bases separating them. Germline CDR1 is SGHRS and CDR2 is YFSETQ. The CDR3 DNA sequence: TGCGCCAGCAGCTTGGCCCCAGCTGGTGATACGCAGTATTTT. Protein product: CASSLAPAGDTQYF.

The chain carries TRBV3-1 and TRBJ1-5, with D hard to call. V was shortened by 1 base and J by 0 bases, with 7 bases between the two germline ends. This CDR3 is 15 amino acids long. The germline V gene encodes CDR1 LGHDT and CDR2 YNNKEL (reference sequence). The CDR3 DNA reads TGTGCCAGCAGCCAAGGAGTGGATAGCAATCAGCCCCAGCATTTT. Its translation: CASSQGVDSNQPQHF.

CDR3 coding DNA: TGTGCCAGCAGCTCCCAGGGTCTCCGGGGCACCGGGGAGCTGTTTTTT. Its translation: CASSSQGLRGTGELFF. This chain connects TRBV5-6 to TRBJ2-2, with D perhaps assigned TRBD1 or TRBD2 (5 bases each). Per germline, CDR1 SGHDT and CDR2 YYEEEE. This CDR3 comprises 16 residues. V was pared by 3 bases and J by 4 bases, with 16 bases between.

This sequence joins TRBV5-1 and TRBJ2-3; possible D gene TRBD2, 6 bases. V lost 7 bases and J lost 1, with 10 bases in between. The CDR3 runs to 13 residues. The germline V gene has CDR1 SGHRS and CDR2 YFSETQ. The CDR3 DNA reads as TGCGCCAGCGGGACTCAAGGCACAGATACGCAGTATTTT. Translated, it gives CASGTQGTDTQYF.

This chain joins TRBV27 and TRBJ2-2; possibly TRBD1 or TRBD2 for D (6 bases each). The CDR3 totals 14 residues. Germline CDR1 is MNHEY and CDR2 is SMNVEV (reference sequence). The ends were cut back, 2 bases at V and 9 bases at J, with 13 bases in the middle. CDR3 region: CASSLQYGGRELFF. CDR3 DNA: TGTGCCAGCAGTTTACAGTACGGGGGCAGGGAGCTGTTTTTT.

This clonotype was counted ten times or more. This sequence joins TRBV5-1 and TRBJ2-7, with 9 bases aligning to TRBD1. The CDR3 contains 15 residues. Germline V gene data show CDR1 as SGHRS and CDR2 as YFSETQ. J gave up 2 bases and V 4 bases, and 7 bases lay outside the gene matches. The CDR3 DNA sequence: TGCGCCAGCAGCCCGGAAGGGACAGGGCCCTACGAGCAGTACTTC. Translated: CASSPEGTGPYEQYF.

CDR3 sequence: CAIFSQDRTLNYGYTF. CDR3 DNA: TGTGCCATATTCTCCCAGGACAGGACTCTTAACTATGGCTACACCTTC. The chain is built from TRBV10-3 and TRBJ1-2, with TRBD1 matching 7 bases. This CDR3 has 16 amino acids. V trimming: 9 bases; J trimming: 1 base; junction bases outside the gene matches: 14. Germline CDR1 ENHRY, CDR2 SYGVKD.

The V and J genes are TRBV5-1 and TRBJ1-3, with no clear D. Trimming left V 1 base short and J 0 bases short, with 8 bases between. CDR1 SGHRS and CDR2 YFSETQ come from the germline V gene. CDR3 length: 15 residues. CDR3 residues: CASSLYGISGNTIYF. CDR3 sequence (DNA): TGCGCCAGCAGCTTGTATGGGATCTCTGGAAACACCATATATTTT. The whole variable domain, filled in from reference TRBV5-1 and TRBJ1-3, reads KAGVTQTPRYLIKTRGQQVTLSCSPISGHRSVSWYQQTPGQGLQFLFEYFSETQRNKGNFPGRFSGRQFSNSRSEMNVSTLELGDSALYLCASSLYGISGNTIYFGEGSWLTVV.

This chain connects TRBV18 to TRBJ1-2; 7 bases align to TRBD1. Germline lookup yields CDR1 KGHSH and CDR2 LQKENI. This CDR3 contains 13 residues. The ends lost 6 bases at V and 6 bases at J; junction bases unmatched: 7. In DNA, the CDR3 is TGTGCCAGCTCCCAGACAGGGACGGATGGCTACACCTTC. Translated, it gives CASSQTGTDGYTF.

This clonotype was picked up a small number of times. The rearrangement uses TRBV7-2 and TRBJ1-3; D gene ambiguous. The CDR3 totals 14 residues. The ends were cut back, 5 bases at V and 0 bases at J, with 8 bases in the middle. Per germline, CDR1 SGHTA and CDR2 FQGNSA. In DNA form, the CDR3 reads TGTGCCAGCAGCATGGGGAACTCTGGAAACACCATATATTTT. Translated: CASSMGNSGNTIYF.

This clonotype was counted only a few times. This chain links TRBV5-6 with TRBJ2-3; no firm D call. The CDR3 is 12 amino acids. Trimming cost V 3 bases and J 6 bases, with 8 bases left between them. CDR1 is SGHDT and CDR2 is YYEEEE in the germline V gene. CDR3 amino acids: CASSSIVDTQYF. In DNA form, the CDR3 reads TGTGCCAGCAGCTCCATAGTCGATACGCAGTATTTT. Based on the CDR3 plus reference TRBV5-6 and TRBJ2-3, the full variable domain is DAGVTQSPTHLIKTRGQQVTLRCSPKSGHDTVSWYQQALGQGPQFIFQYYEEEERQRGNFPDRFSGHQFPNYSSELNVNALLLGDSALYLCASSSIVDTQYFGPGTRLTVL.

This clonotype occurred many times. This chain connects TRBV27 to TRBJ2-2; D unclear. V dropped 0 bases and J dropped 4 bases, with 6 bases sitting between them. This CDR3 is 14 amino acids long. Looked up from germline, CDR1 is MNHEY and CDR2 is SMNVEV (reference sequence). CDR3 DNA: TGTGCCAGCAGTTTATCCCGGATCACCGGGGAGCTGTTTTTT. This translates into CASSLSRITGELFF.

The J gene is TRBJ1-2, the V gene TRBV5-1; D call uncertain. The V end was cut by 0 bases, the J end by 5 bases, with 8 bases between. The CDR3 consists of 13 residues. Germline V gene lookup returns CDR1 SGHRS and CDR2 YFSETQ. CDR3 nucleotide sequence: TGCGCCAGCAGCTTGGACGGAGAGTATGGCTACACCTTC. Encoded protein: CASSLDGEYGYTF.

DNA for the CDR3: TGTGCCAGCTCACGAGGCGGACTAGCGGAGGGCACAGATACGCAGTATTTT. It codes for CASSRGGLAEGTDTQYF. This sequence joins TRBV18 and TRBJ2-3, with 10 bases fitting TRBD2. Unmatched junction bases numbered 8, after V lost 4 bases and J lost 1 base. Germline V gene sequence: CDR1 KGHSH, CDR2 LQKENI. The CDR3 is 17 amino acids.

This clonotype has a handful of counts. J is TRBJ2-5 and V is TRBV3-1; 9 bases line up with TRBD2. CDR1 and CDR2 (germline): LGHDT, YNNKEL (reference sequence). J gave up 5 bases and V 0 bases, and 10 bases lay outside the gene matches. The length of the CDR3 is 17 residues. In nucleotides, the CDR3 is TGTGCCAGCAGCCAAGAATTAGCGGGGGCCCCATGGGAGACCCAGTACTTC. The encoded protein is CASSQELAGAPWETQYF.

This clonotype was detected ten times or more. The CDR3 spells CASSQEPQVSGNTIYF. CDR3 DNA sequence: TGCGCCAGCAGCCAAGAGCCCCAGGTCTCTGGAAACACCATATATTTT. V is TRBV4-1 and J is TRBJ1-3; D is uncertain. Trimming removed 0 bases from V and 0 bases from J, with 9 bases in between. CDR3 length: 16 amino acids. In germline, CDR1 is MGHRA, CDR2 YSYEKL.

This clonotype was observed at least ten times. The rearrangement joins TRBV7-6 to TRBJ1-2; perhaps TRBD1 as D (5 bases). The germline V gene has CDR1 SGHVS and CDR2 FNYEAQ. CDR3 length: 12 amino acids. V lost 5 bases, J lost 7 bases, and 11 bases lay in between. CDR3 residues: CASSPDSGGYTF. The CDR3 DNA sequence: TGTGCCAGCAGCCCAGACAGTGGTGGCTACACCTTC.

This clonotype was recorded many times. V usage is TRBV11-2 and J usage is TRBJ2-3; D unresolved. Deletions cut 1 base from V and 3 bases from J, with 8 bases between. CDR3 length equals 14 residues. The V gene's germline CDR1 is SGHAT and CDR2 FQNNGV. CDR3 region: CASSLGPPTDTQYF. The CDR3 DNA reads TGTGCCAGCAGCTTAGGTCCGCCTACAGATACGCAGTATTTT.

The V and J genes are TRBV7-9 and TRBJ2-3, with TRBD2 identical over 7 bases. Germline CDR1 and CDR2: SEHNR and FQNEAQ (reference sequence). The CDR3 has 14 amino acids. The V segment lost 8 bases and the J segment 2 bases; nucleotides outside the gene matches: 7. The CDR3 is CASGPGGYTDTQYF. In DNA form, the CDR3 reads TGTGCCAGCGGACCCGGGGGGTACACAGATACGCAGTATTTT.

The V gene is TRBV12-3 or TRBV12-4, the J gene TRBJ1-5; weak D call: TRBD1 (5 bases). This CDR3 has 15 amino acids. Trimming shortened V by 3 bases and J by 6 bases, and 15 bases separated the two germline ends. The DNA of the CDR3 is TGTGCCAGCAGTTTTGCAGGGTTGGTAGTTCAGCCCCAGCATTTT. Translating gives CASSFAGLVVQPQHF.

This chain uses TRBV11-3 with TRBJ2-3; 7 bases fit TRBD1. CDR1 is SGHNT and CDR2 is YENEEA in the germline V gene. Trimming took 5 bases from V and 0 from J; bases not matched to a gene: 11. The CDR3 contains 17 residues. The CDR3 bases are TGTGCCAGCAGCCATAAGGGACAGTCGGCTAGCACAGATACGCAGTATTTT. Translating gives CASSHKGQSASTDTQYF.